This T cell receptor beta chain was recorded in a study of vaccination and CD4 T cells after COVID-19. Study background: Each participant underwent a two-dose regimen of either the BNT162b2 or the mRNA-1273 vaccine.

Germline V CDR1 and CDR2: DFQATT, SNEGSKA (reference sequence). The V and J ends lost 3 bases and 2 bases, in that order; junction bases with no gene match: 11. The CDR3 has 17 residues. An Oncomine TCR Beta short-read assay was used to sequence the DNA from cultured CD4+ T cells. TCRdb re-called the PCR reads with MiXCR, one entry per CDR3 protein. The sample yields around 12,000 distinct CDR3 sequences, about 54% seen once. In regard to this clonotype: Its antigen remains unknown.

Indicated treatment: approximately nine-day PBMC culture with coronavirus spike peptide pools or control peptides (ViraFEST assay). This clonotype originated in a human donor who had recovered from COVID-19. V is TRBV20-1 and J is TRBJ2-5; 11 bases map to TRBD2. Source material: CD4+ T cells from blood, cultured in vitro. The CDR3 region is CSASGRSGRGLQETQYF. The CDR3 DNA reads as TGCAGTGCTAGTGGTCGTAGCGGGAGGGGCTTGCAAGAGACCCAGTACTTC.